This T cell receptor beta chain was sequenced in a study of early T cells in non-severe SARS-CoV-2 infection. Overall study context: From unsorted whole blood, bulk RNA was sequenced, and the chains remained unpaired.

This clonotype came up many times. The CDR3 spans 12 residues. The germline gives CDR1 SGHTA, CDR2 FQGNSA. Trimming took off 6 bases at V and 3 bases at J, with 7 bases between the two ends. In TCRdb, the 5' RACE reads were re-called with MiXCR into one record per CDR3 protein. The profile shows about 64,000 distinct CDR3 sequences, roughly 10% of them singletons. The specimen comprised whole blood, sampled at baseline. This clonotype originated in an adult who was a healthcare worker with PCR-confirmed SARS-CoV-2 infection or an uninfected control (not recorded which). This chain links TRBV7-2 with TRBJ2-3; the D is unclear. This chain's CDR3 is CASSFQTDTQYF. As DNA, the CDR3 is TGTGCCAGCAGTTTCCAAACAGATACGCAGTATTTT.